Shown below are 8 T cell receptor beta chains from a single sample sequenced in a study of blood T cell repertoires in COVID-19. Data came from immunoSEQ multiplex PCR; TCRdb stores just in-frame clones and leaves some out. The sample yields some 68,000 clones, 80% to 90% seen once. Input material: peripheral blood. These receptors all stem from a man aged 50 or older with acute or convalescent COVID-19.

The CDR3 reads CAWSRTSGRGDTQYF. CDR3 in DNA: TGTGCCTGGAGTCGGACTAGCGGGAGAGGAGATACGCAGTATTTT. The chain links TRBV30 to TRBJ2-3; 13 bases are shared with TRBD2. V gave up 2 bases and J gave up 5 bases; unmatched junction bases: 4. Germline lookup yields CDR1 GTSNPN and CDR2 SVGIG (reference sequence). CDR3 length: 15 residues.

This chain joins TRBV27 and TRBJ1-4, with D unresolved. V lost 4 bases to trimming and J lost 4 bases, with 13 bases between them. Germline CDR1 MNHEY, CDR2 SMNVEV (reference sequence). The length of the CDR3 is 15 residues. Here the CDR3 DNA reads TGTGCCAGCAGTTCAAGTGCGGGAAATAATGAAAAACTGTTTTTT. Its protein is CASSSSAGNNEKLFF. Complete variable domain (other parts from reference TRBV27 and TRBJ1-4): EAQVTQNPRYLITVTGKKLTVTCSQNMNHEYMSWYRQDPGLGLRQIYYSMNVEVTDKGDVPEGYKVSRKEKRNFPLILESPSPNQTSLYFCASSSSAGNNEKLFFGSGTQLSVL.

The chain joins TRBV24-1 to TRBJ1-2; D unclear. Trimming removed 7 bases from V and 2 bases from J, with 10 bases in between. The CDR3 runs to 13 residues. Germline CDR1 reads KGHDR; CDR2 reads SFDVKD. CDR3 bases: TGTGCCACCAGCCCATCGGGGAACTATGGCTACACCTTC. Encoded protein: CATSPSGNYGYTF.

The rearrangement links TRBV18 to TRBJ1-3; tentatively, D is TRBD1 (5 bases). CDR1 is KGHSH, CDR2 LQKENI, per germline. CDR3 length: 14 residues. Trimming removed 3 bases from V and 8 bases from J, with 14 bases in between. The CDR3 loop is CASSPPSLGDTIYF. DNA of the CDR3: TGTGCCAGCTCACCGCCCTCGTTAGGGGACACCATATATTTT.

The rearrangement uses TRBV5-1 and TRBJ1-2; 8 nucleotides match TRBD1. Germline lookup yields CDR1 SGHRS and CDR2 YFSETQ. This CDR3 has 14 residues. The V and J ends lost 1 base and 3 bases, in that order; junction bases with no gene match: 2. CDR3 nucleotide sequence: TGCGCCAGCAGCTTGCAGGGGGCAGACTATGGCTACACCTTC. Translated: CASSLQGADYGYTF.

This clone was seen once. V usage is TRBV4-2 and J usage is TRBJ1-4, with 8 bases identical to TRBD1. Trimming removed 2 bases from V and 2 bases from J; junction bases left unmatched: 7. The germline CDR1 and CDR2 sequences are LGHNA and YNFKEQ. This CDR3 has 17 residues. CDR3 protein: CASSQQTGVKTNEKLFF. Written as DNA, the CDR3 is TGTGCCAGCAGCCAACAGACAGGGGTGAAGACTAATGAAAAACTGTTTTTT.

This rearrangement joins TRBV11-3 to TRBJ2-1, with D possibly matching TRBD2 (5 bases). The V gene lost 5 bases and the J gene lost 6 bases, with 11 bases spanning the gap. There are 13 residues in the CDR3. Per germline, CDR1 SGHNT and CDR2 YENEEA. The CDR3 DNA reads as TGTGCCAGCAGCCTTCTGAGCGGCAATGAGCAGTTCTTC. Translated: CASSLLSGNEQFF.

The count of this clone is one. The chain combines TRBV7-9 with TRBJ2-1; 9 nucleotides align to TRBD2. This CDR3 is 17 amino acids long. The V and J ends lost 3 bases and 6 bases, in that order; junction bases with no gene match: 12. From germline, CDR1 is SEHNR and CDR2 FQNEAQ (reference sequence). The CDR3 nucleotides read TGTGCCAGCAGCTTGGGCGGGAGGGCCTTTTTGGGCAATGAGCAGTTCTTC. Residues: CASSLGGRAFLGNEQFF.